The following is a T cell receptor (beta chain) sequence with its context. This clone showed up just a few times. Its specific antigen is unknown. No base-level quality is on record; no much larger clone is a single base apart. The immunoSEQ Assay, a bias-controlled multiplex PCR, was used to amplify TCRbeta CDR3 regions from genomic DNA. Per the authors' processing: The number of nucleated cells in each sample was estimated by amplification of reference gene primers within the assay. To quantify the absolute abundance of each unique TCRbeta CDR3 rearrangement, sequence reads were collapsed and filtered. Productive Simpson clonality was computed per sample as the square root of Simpson's diversity index over productive rearrangements. What TCRdb holds here is the immuneACCESS table cut down to in-frame rearrangements. Part of the clones is not present; checked against another copy, under half of the missing clones reflect an unresolved V gene, and the others are unexplained. V, J and clone size reflect that table, while D and trimming were determined from the DNA. Across this sample there are about 220,000 clones, with roughly 84% seen only once. The ten most abundant clones make up 2% to 2.5% of the sample.

These data belong to a study of blood T cell repertoires in COVID-19 (TCRdb year 2020). About the study as a whole: Collaborator samples came from the United States, Italy and Spain and covered acute and convalescent phases of COVID-19. Subjects who had been exposed to COVID-19, were actively infected with it, or had recovered from it provided the deeply sampled blood TCRbeta repertoires that made up the dataset. The repertoires were released in a freely available public database intended as a resource for research on the immune response to SARS-CoV-2. Nearly every sample came with metadata listing a de-identified subject ID, COVID-19 status, age in years and sex. The material from the prospective study consisted of cDNA or gDNA derived from T cells, B-cell-depleted T cells, or PBMCs. Samples were obtained from the ongoing ImmuneRACE study (first 160 participants) and from approximately 1,200 subjects provided by 6 global collaborators. HLA class I and class II types, where available, came from metadata supplied by the sample provider rather than from assay-based typing. The paper as a whole reports these results and caveats: The quantity of clinical and demographic metadata differed by source and by participant and was supplied without curation.

The germline V gene (reference sequence) gives CDR1 as LNHNV and CDR2 as YYDKDF. The CDR3 measures 15 amino acids from cysteine to phenylalanine. Only CDR3 DNA remains: 45 bases, in frame from the first base. At the junction V is shortened by 1 base and J by 4 bases, with 13 bases in between. Whole blood was collected in K2EDTA tubes by collaborating institutions according to the institutions' own protocols. Collaborator samples were shipped for TCRbeta analysis as frozen whole blood, isolated PBMCs, or DNA extracted from either sample type. The sample taken for sequencing was peripheral blood. Recombination linked TRBV15 to TRBJ1-2, and perhaps TRBD1 as D gene, on 5 matching bases. The receptor was derived from an older woman with acute or convalescent COVID-19. DNA sequence: TGTGCCACCAGCAGAGGGAGCGACAGACTCTATGGCTACACCTTC. It translates as CATSRGSDRLYGYTF.